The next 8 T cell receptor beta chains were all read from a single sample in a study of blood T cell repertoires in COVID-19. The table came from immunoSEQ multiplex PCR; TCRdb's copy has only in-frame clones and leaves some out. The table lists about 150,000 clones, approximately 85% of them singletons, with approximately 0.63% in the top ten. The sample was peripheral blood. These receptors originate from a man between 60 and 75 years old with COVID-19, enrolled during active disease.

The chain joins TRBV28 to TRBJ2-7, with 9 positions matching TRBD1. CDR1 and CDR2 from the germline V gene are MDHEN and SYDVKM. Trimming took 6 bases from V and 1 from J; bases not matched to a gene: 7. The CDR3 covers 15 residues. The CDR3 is CASRGQGRGSYEQYF. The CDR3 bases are TGTGCCAGCAGGGGACAGGGAAGGGGATCCTACGAGCAGTACTTC.

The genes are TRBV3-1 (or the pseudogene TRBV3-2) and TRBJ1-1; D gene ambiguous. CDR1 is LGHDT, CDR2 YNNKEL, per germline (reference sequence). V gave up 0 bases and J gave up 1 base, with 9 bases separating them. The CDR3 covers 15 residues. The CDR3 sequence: CASSQDMAGNTEAFF. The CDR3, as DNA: TGTGCCAGCAGCCAAGATATGGCAGGGAACACTGAAGCTTTCTTT.

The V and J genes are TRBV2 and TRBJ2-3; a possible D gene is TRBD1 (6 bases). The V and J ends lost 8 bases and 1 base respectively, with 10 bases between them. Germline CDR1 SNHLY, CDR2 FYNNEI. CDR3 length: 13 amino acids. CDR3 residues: CASQGQRTDTQYF. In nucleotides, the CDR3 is TGTGCCAGCCAGGGACAACGCACAGATACGCAGTATTTT.

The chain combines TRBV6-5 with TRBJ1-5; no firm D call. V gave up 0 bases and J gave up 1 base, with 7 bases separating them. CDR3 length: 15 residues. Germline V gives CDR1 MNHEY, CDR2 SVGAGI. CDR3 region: CASSYSIRSNQPQHF. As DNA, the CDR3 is TGTGCCAGCAGTTACTCGATCAGAAGCAATCAGCCCCAGCATTTT.

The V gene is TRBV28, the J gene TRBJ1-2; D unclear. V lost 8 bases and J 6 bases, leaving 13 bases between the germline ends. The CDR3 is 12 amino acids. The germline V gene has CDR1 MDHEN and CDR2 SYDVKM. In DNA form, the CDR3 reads TGTGCCAGCGGCAGGTCATCTGATGGCTACACCTTC. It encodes CASGRSSDGYTF.

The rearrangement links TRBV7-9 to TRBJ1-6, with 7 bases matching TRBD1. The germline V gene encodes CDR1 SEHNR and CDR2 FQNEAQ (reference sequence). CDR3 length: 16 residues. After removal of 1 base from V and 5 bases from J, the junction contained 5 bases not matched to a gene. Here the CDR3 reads CASSLGQGIDNSPLHF. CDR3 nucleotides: TGTGCCAGCAGCTTAGGACAGGGCATTGATAATTCACCCCTCCACTTT.

CDR3 loop: CASSQGGSGPINNEQFF. The CDR3 region has the DNA TGTGCCAGCAGCCAAGGGGGTAGCGGGCCTATAAACAATGAGCAGTTCTTC. The chain carries TRBV14 and TRBJ2-1; TRBD2 agrees at 7 bases. Germline V gene sequence: CDR1 SGHDN, CDR2 FVKESK. This CDR3 spans 17 amino acids. J lost 5 bases, V lost 1 base, and 11 bases had no gene match.

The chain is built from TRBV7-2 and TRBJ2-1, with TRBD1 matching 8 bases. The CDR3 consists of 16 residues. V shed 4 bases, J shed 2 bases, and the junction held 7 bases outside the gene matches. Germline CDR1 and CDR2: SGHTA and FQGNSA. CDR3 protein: CASSSKDRAPYNEQFF. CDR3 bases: TGTGCCAGCAGCTCCAAGGACAGGGCCCCCTACAATGAGCAGTTCTTC.